This is a list of T cell receptor beta chains from one sample in a study of OX40 agonist ivuxolimab in advanced cancers. The repertoire was sequenced with immunoSEQ multiplex PCR; TCRdb's copy has only in-frame clones and lacks some. Of 15,000 to 20,000 clones in the sample, around 65% were seen once. The sequencing used CD4+ or CD8+ T cells sorted from blood, collected in a trial of the OX40 agonist ivuxolimab. The receptors originated from an adult with an advanced solid tumor such as melanoma, head and neck, liver or kidney cancer. The CDR3 runs from the conserved cysteine through the conserved F or W. The D gene is left open where the match is weak. For some rows the clone size is stated as once, few or many, or as a class when expanded; others skip it.

abundance: medium-sized
v_gene: TRBV7-2
d_gene: NA
j_gene: TRBJ2-7
CDR3aa: CASSPDISYEQYF
CDR3nt: TGTGCCAGCAGCCCGGACATCTCCTACGAGCAGTACTTC

abundance: few
v_gene: TRBV7-3
d_gene: NA
j_gene: TRBJ2-3
CDR3aa: CASTSSGGAIDTQYF
CDR3nt: TGTGCCAGCACCTCTTCTGGGGGGGCCATCGATACGCAGTATTTT

abundance: NA
v_gene: TRBV6-6
d_gene: TRBD2
j_gene: TRBJ2-1
CDR3aa: CASSYRTSLVAEQFF
CDR3nt: TGTGCCAGCAGTTACCGGACTAGTCTCGTGGCGGAGCAGTTCTTC

abundance: few
v_gene: TRBV30
d_gene: NA
j_gene: TRBJ1-4
CDR3aa: CAWGRGGGGYEKLFF
CDR3nt: TGTGCCTGGGGCCGCGGCGGAGGGGGTTATGAAAAACTGTTTTTT

abundance: NA
v_gene: TRBV6-5
d_gene: NA
j_gene: TRBJ2-7
CDR3aa: CASSYGTYEQYF
CDR3nt: TGTGCCAGCAGTTACGGGACCTACGAGCAGTACTTC

abundance: NA
v_gene: TRBV4-2
d_gene: NA
j_gene: TRBJ2-7
CDR3aa: CASSQGGGGYEQYF
CDR3nt: TGTGCCAGCAGCCAAGGAGGGGGGGGCTACGAGCAGTACTTC

abundance: NA
v_gene: TRBV4-3
d_gene: NA
j_gene: TRBJ1-2
CDR3aa: CASSPIVGSDRTGYTF
CDR3nt: TGCGCCAGCAGCCCAATCGTGGGTTCCGACAGAACTGGCTACACCTTC

abundance: medium-sized
v_gene: TRBV21-1
d_gene: NA
j_gene: TRBJ2-3
CDR3aa: CASSKALDPHRSGPTDTQYF
CDR3nt: TGTGCCAGCAGCAAAGCGCTTGACCCACATCGTAGCGGCCCCACAGATACGCAGTATTTT

abundance: few
v_gene: TRBV6-5
d_gene: NA
j_gene: TRBJ1-6
CDR3aa: CASRPYGVHNSPLHF
CDR3nt: TGTGCCAGTAGACCATATGGGGTTCATAATTCACCCCTCCACTTT

abundance: NA
v_gene: TRBV4-1
d_gene: NA
j_gene: TRBJ2-1
CDR3aa: CASSQDPLVGNEQFF
CDR3nt: TGCGCCAGCAGCCAAGATCCGCTAGTAGGAAATGAGCAGTTCTTC

abundance: NA
v_gene: TRBV4-1
d_gene: TRBD2
j_gene: TRBJ2-5
CDR3aa: CASSQVTSGRGPQYF
CDR3nt: TGCGCCAGCAGCCAAGTAACTAGCGGGCGGGGGCCCCAGTACTTC

abundance: NA
v_gene: TRBV28
d_gene: TRBD1
j_gene: TRBJ2-1
CDR3aa: CASSFGHGQGGIGQFF
CDR3nt: TGTGCCAGCAGTTTCGGTCATGGACAGGGTGGAATTGGGCAGTTCTTC

abundance: few
v_gene: TRBV6-5
d_gene: NA
j_gene: TRBJ1-6
CDR3aa: CASSTGHSPLHF
CDR3nt: TGTGCCAGCAGCACGGGTCATTCACCCCTCCACTTT

abundance: medium-sized
v_gene: TRBV28
d_gene: NA
j_gene: TRBJ1-6
CDR3aa: CASSLVSLISPLHF
CDR3nt: TGTGCCAGCAGTTTGGTTTCCCTCATTTCACCCCTCCACTTT

abundance: NA
v_gene: TRBV4-2
d_gene: NA
j_gene: TRBJ2-7
CDR3aa: CASSQFLRTDQFSYEQYF
CDR3nt: TGTGCCAGCAGCCAGTTTCTAAGAACCGACCAATTTTCCTACGAGCAGTACTTC

abundance: NA
v_gene: TRBV5-4
d_gene: NA
j_gene: TRBJ2-2
CDR3aa: CASSLPGFSTGELFF
CDR3nt: TGTGCCAGCAGCTTGCCAGGGTTTTCCACCGGGGAGCTGTTTTTT